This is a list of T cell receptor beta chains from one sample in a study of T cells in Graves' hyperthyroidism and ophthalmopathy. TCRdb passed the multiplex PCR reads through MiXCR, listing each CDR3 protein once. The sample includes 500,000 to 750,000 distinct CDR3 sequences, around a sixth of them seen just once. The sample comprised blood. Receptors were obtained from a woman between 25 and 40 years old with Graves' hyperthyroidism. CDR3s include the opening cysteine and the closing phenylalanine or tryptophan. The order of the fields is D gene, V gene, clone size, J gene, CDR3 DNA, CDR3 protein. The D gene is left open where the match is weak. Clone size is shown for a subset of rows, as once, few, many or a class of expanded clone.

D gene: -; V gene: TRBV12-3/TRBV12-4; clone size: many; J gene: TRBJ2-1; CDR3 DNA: TGTGCCAGCAGCCCTAGCCGGAGGTCCAATGAGCAGTTCTTC; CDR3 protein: CASSPSRRSNEQFF
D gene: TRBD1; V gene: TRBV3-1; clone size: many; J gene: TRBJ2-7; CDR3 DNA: TGTGCCAGCAGCCAAGATCCTCAGGGGGCTACCTACGAGCAGTACTTC; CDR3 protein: CASSQDPQGATYEQYF
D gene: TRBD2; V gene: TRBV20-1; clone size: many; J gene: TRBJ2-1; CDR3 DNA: TGCAGTGCTAGTGGGGTAGCGGGAGACAATGAGCAGTTCTTC; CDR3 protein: CSASGVAGDNEQFF
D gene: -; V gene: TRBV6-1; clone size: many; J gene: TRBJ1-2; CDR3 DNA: TGTGCCAGCAGCACGGAGGGCGGCTACACCTTC; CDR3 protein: CASSTEGGYTF
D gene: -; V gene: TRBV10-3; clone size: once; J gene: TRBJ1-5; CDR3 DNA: TGTGCCATCAGTGAGAGGGCAGATCAGCCCCAGCATTTT; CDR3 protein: CAISERADQPQHF
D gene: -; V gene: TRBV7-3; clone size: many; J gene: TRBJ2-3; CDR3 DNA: TGTGCCAGCAGCCCATGGGCTTCTTCTAGCACAGATACGCAGTATTTT; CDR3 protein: CASSPWASSSTDTQYF
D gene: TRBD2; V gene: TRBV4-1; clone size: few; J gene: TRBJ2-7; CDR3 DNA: TGCGCCAGCAGCCCATGGGCGGGAGCATACGAGCAGTACTTC; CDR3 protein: CASSPWAGAYEQYF
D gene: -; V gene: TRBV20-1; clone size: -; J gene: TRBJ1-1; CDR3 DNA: TGCAGGGCGGGACAAGCGTACACTGAAGCTTTCTTT; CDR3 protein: CRAGQAYTEAFF
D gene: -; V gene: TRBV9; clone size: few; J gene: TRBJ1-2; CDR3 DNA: TGTGCCAGCAGCAACAACCACAGGGAGGCTAACTATGGCTACACCTTC; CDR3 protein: CASSNNHREANYGYTF
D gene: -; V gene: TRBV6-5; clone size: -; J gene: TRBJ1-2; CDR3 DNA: TGTGCCAGCAGTTACGGACAGCAGGCTAACTATGGCTACACCTTC; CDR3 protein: CASSYGQQANYGYTF